These T cell receptor beta chains were read from a single sample in a study of early T cells in non-severe SARS-CoV-2 infection. TCRdb reprocessed the 5' RACE reads with MiXCR, giving one entry per CDR3 protein. The sample holds 70,000 to 95,000 distinct CDR3 sequences, 13% to 15% seen once. Specimen: whole blood. The receptor source for this set is an adult who was a healthcare worker with PCR-confirmed SARS-CoV-2 infection or an uninfected control (not recorded which). CDR3s include the opening cysteine and the closing phenylalanine or tryptophan. The size field is filled for only some rows; it gives once, few, many or a size class.

J gene: TRBJ1-2
clone size: NA
V gene: TRBV7-3
CDR3 protein: CASSAGPGRSYGYTF

J gene: TRBJ1-6
clone size: few
V gene: TRBV30
CDR3 protein: CAWKRDSLNSPLHF

J gene: TRBJ2-3
clone size: few
V gene: TRBV20-1
CDR3 protein: CSAKGETSTDTQYF

J gene: TRBJ1-6
clone size: few
V gene: TRBV11-2
CDR3 protein: CASSPSRVGSPLHF

J gene: TRBJ1-2
clone size: NA
V gene: TRBV4-1
CDR3 protein: CASSQQGGGYTF

J gene: TRBJ1-4
clone size: NA
V gene: TRBV12-5
CDR3 protein: CASGPHGGNNEKLFF

J gene: TRBJ2-3
clone size: NA
V gene: TRBV20-1
CDR3 protein: CSARKDRVTTDTQYF

J gene: TRBJ1-2
clone size: few
V gene: TRBV9
CDR3 protein: CASSVVDGSYGYTF

J gene: TRBJ2-2
clone size: many
V gene: TRBV29-1
CDR3 protein: CSVAGGGTTGELFF

J gene: TRBJ1-1
clone size: many
V gene: TRBV7-8
CDR3 protein: CASSLDGINTEAFF

J gene: TRBJ1-1
clone size: NA
V gene: TRBV3-1
CDR3 protein: CASSQGGRNTEAFF

J gene: TRBJ1-2
clone size: few
V gene: TRBV29-1
CDR3 protein: CSVEELRNYGYTF

J gene: TRBJ1-1
clone size: NA
V gene: TRBV29-1
CDR3 protein: CSVGRQGAGTEAFF

J gene: TRBJ2-5
clone size: NA
V gene: TRBV15
CDR3 protein: CATSRDPVGPTTQETQYF

J gene: TRBJ2-1
clone size: few
V gene: TRBV20-1
CDR3 protein: CSARALPGPEHNEQFF

J gene: TRBJ1-6
clone size: NA
V gene: TRBV4-1
CDR3 protein: CASSQVVSGAYNSPLHF

J gene: TRBJ1-6
clone size: NA
V gene: TRBV4-1
CDR3 protein: CASSPTGVWDSPLHF

J gene: TRBJ2-5
clone size: NA
V gene: TRBV11-2
CDR3 protein: CASSLGPSRETQYF

J gene: TRBJ2-1
clone size: few
V gene: TRBV9
CDR3 protein: CASSVGGTANNEQFF

J gene: TRBJ1-1
clone size: many
V gene: TRBV7-9
CDR3 protein: CASSLAGNENTEAFF

J gene: TRBJ1-1
clone size: NA
V gene: TRBV21-1
CDR3 protein: CASSTTSDRAGGTEAFF

J gene: TRBJ1-1
clone size: NA
V gene: TRBV7-8
CDR3 protein: CASSFRGGAAEAFF

J gene: TRBJ1-2
clone size: NA
V gene: TRBV29-1
CDR3 protein: CSVTVANYGYTF

J gene: TRBJ2-5
clone size: NA
V gene: TRBV9
CDR3 protein: CASSAAHLLETQYF

J gene: TRBJ2-3
clone size: NA
V gene: TRBV7-3
CDR3 protein: CASSQDGTSTDTQYF

J gene: TRBJ2-2
clone size: NA
V gene: TRBV7-2
CDR3 protein: CASSLVRLHGELFF

J gene: TRBJ1-6
clone size: NA
V gene: TRBV4-3
CDR3 protein: CASSQDRVSPLHF

J gene: TRBJ1-4
clone size: few
V gene: TRBV5-1
CDR3 protein: CASSLEGQGVEKLFF

J gene: TRBJ2-7
clone size: few
V gene: TRBV20-1
CDR3 protein: CSARPGQGSYEQYF

J gene: TRBJ1-1
clone size: NA
V gene: TRBV9
CDR3 protein: CASSPTRGARDTEAFF

J gene: TRBJ1-4
clone size: once
V gene: TRBV7-6
CDR3 protein: CASKRPGQGPTNEKLFF

J gene: TRBJ2-2
clone size: few
V gene: TRBV7-3
CDR3 protein: CASSRTLAGARGGELFF

J gene: TRBJ2-3
clone size: few
V gene: TRBV20-1
CDR3 protein: CSARVPGGDTQYF

J gene: TRBJ2-1
clone size: many
V gene: TRBV20-1
CDR3 protein: CSAPGLAGESREQFF

J gene: TRBJ2-5
clone size: NA
V gene: TRBV9
CDR3 protein: CASSVRPYQETQYF

J gene: TRBJ2-7
clone size: NA
V gene: TRBV11-2
CDR3 protein: CASSLPRAVPGQGAYEQYF

J gene: TRBJ1-5
clone size: NA
V gene: TRBV20-1
CDR3 protein: CSARSQGVGQPQHF

J gene: TRBJ2-1
clone size: few
V gene: TRBV25-1
CDR3 protein: CASSPPRQGTNEQFF

J gene: TRBJ2-2
clone size: few
V gene: TRBV12-3/TRBV12-4
CDR3 protein: CASSFQGTGELFF

J gene: TRBJ1-1
clone size: NA
V gene: TRBV14
CDR3 protein: CASSRGSLGNTEAFF

J gene: TRBJ1-4
clone size: NA
V gene: TRBV7-8
CDR3 protein: CASSLQEELFF

J gene: TRBJ2-3
clone size: many
V gene: TRBV9
CDR3 protein: CASSVAPTSTDTQYF

J gene: TRBJ2-3
clone size: NA
V gene: TRBV21-1
CDR3 protein: CASRFDRGRSTDTQYF

J gene: TRBJ2-2
clone size: NA
V gene: TRBV11-2
CDR3 protein: CASSWTSGNTGELFF

J gene: TRBJ1-1
clone size: many
V gene: TRBV29-1
CDR3 protein: CSVGGDVNTEAFF

J gene: TRBJ2-6
clone size: few
V gene: TRBV5-6
CDR3 protein: CASSGQGTGANVLTF